This entry lists 27 T cell receptor beta chains sequenced from one sample in a study of CD8 T cells in Susac syndrome. cDNA came from about 0.5 to 1 ug RNA primed by random hexamers. One entry per CDR3 protein results from TCRdb running MiXCR on the immunoSEQ multiplex PCR reads. Of about 300,000 distinct CDR3 sequences in the sample, around 92% were seen once. The sequenced material came from CD4+ T cells from PBMCs. The receptors come from a human donor with multiple sclerosis.

J is TRBJ2-5 and V is TRBV6-5, with 8 bases that match TRBD2. The CDR3 sequence is 15 residues long. With V trimmed by 4 bases and J by 2 bases, 6 bases remained unmatched. Germline V lookup: CDR1 MNHEY, CDR2 SVGAGI. The CDR3 loop is CASSFIAGQQETQYF. CDR3 nucleotides: TGTGCCAGCAGTTTCATAGCGGGACAACAAGAGACCCAGTACTTC.

The J gene is TRBJ1-2, the V gene TRBV20-1, with 8 bases that match TRBD1. The CDR3 consists of 16 residues. The germline CDR1 and CDR2 sequences are DFQATT and SNEGSKA (reference sequence). Losses at the gene ends were 5 bases for V and 8 bases for J; bases not matched to a gene: 19. The CDR3 DNA reads as TGCAGTGCTGGGACGACAGGGGCCATCCAAGAAAAGGGCTACACCTTC. Translating it yields CSAGTTGAIQEKGYTF.

The rearrangement joins TRBV20-1 to TRBJ2-5; D may correspond to TRBD1 or TRBD2 (6 bases each). The length of the CDR3 is 13 residues. With 7 bases removed from V and 2 bases from J, the gap between germline ends came to 14 bases. From germline, CDR1 is DFQATT and CDR2 SNEGSKA (reference sequence). CDR3 sequence reads: CSVEGGTQETQYF. Here the CDR3 DNA reads TGCAGTGTAGAGGGGGGCACACAAGAGACCCAGTACTTC.

V gene TRBV5-1 combines with J gene TRBJ1-1; D gene ambiguous. The V end lost 1 base, the J end lost 6 bases, and 13 bases lay between the germline ends. CDR1 is SGHRS and CDR2 is YFSETQ in the germline V gene. The CDR3 totals 14 residues. CDR3 coding DNA: TGCGCCAGCAGCTTGTCTTACCCGACCCCTGAAGCTTTCTTT. This gives the protein CASSLSYPTPEAFF.

The chain uses TRBV6-1 and TRBJ1-1; D is ambiguous. CDR1 and CDR2 (germline): MNHNS, SASEGT. V shed 6 bases and J shed 0 bases, with 17 bases lying between them. This CDR3 region has 16 residues. CDR3 DNA sequence: TGTGCCAGCAGAAAACTTGGAGGTCCCCTGAACACTGAAGCTTTCTTT. Amino acid sequence: CASRKLGGPLNTEAFF.

The chain is built from TRBV19 and TRBJ1-1; D gene uncertain. Trimming took 6 bases from V and 3 from J, leaving 8 bases between them. Germline CDR1 LNHDA, CDR2 SQIVND (reference sequence). The length of the CDR3 is 12 residues. The CDR3 DNA sequence: TGTGCCAGTAGAGATCGGGACACTGAAGCTTTCTTT. Translated: CASRDRDTEAFF.

The chain has TRBV10-3 and TRBJ2-3, with a weak D call TRBD1 (6 bases). The CDR3 runs 13 residues. Germline values: CDR1 ENHRY, CDR2 SYGVKD. The germline V and J ends were trimmed by 8 bases and 6 bases, with 15 bases remaining between them. The CDR3 loop is CAIRDTTGDTQYF. CDR3 nucleotide sequence: TGTGCCATCCGGGACACCACTGGTGATACGCAGTATTTT.

V and J are TRBV18 and TRBJ2-3; 9 bases align to TRBD1. The CDR3 is 16 amino acids. V was pared by 3 bases and J by 2 bases, with 6 bases of the junction left unmatched. Germline CDR1 and CDR2: KGHSH and LQKENI. Here the CDR3 DNA reads TGTGCCAGCTCACCCCAGGGACAGGGCCTCACAGATACGCAGTATTTT. This sequence encodes CASSPQGQGLTDTQYF.

This clonotype was recorded once. In DNA, the CDR3 is TGTGCCAGCAGTTGGGTGGGAGGGCCTCGTGAGCAGTTCTTC. Protein sequence: CASSWVGGPREQFF. The chain is built from TRBV12-3 or TRBV12-4 and TRBJ2-1; 7 positions agree with TRBD2. The CDR3 consists of 14 residues. V lost 4 bases and J lost 9; bases outside the gene matches: 9.

The rearrangement links TRBV10-3 to TRBJ1-1, with no clear D. V was shortened by 11 bases and J by 0 bases, with 13 bases between the two germline ends. Germline lookup yields CDR1 ENHRY and CDR2 SYGVKD. The CDR3 loop spans 13 amino acids. The CDR3 DNA follows: TGTGCCGCCTGCGGGTTCATGAACACTGAAGCTTTCTTT. This codes for CAACGFMNTEAFF.

This clonotype was picked up one time. The rearrangement joins TRBV5-1 to TRBJ2-3; 10 bases line up with TRBD2. The CDR3 sequence is 19 residues long. Germline CDR1 is SGHRS and CDR2 is YFSETQ. Trimming at V came to 0 bases and at J to 4 bases, leaving 14 bases not matched to a gene. CDR3 nucleotide sequence: TGCGCCAGCAGCTTGGTATCTCTAGCGGGAGTCAAGATTTCAGATACGCAGTATTTT. Amino acid sequence: CASSLVSLAGVKISDTQYF.

The J gene is TRBJ2-6, the V gene TRBV7-2; 10 bases agree with TRBD2. The CDR3 is 19 residues long. Germline trimming cut 5 bases from V and 4 bases from J; bases unmatched to any gene: 14. The germline CDR1 and CDR2 sequences are SGHTA and FQGNSA. The CDR3 coding sequence is TGTGCCAGCAGCCCCCATCCCACTAGCGGGATGCCCGGGGCCAACGTCCTGACTTTC. Its translation: CASSPHPTSGMPGANVLTF.

This clonotype was observed once. The chain combines TRBV5-6 with TRBJ2-2; D remains unclear. Germline CDR1 and CDR2: SGHDT and YYEEEE. Trimming took 2 bases from V and 6 from J, leaving 11 bases between them. This CDR3 contains 14 residues. CDR3 in DNA: TGTGCCAGCAGCTTATGGGAACCCGCCGGGGAGCTGTTTTTT. Translated, it gives CASSLWEPAGELFF.

This sequence joins TRBV23-1 and TRBJ1-2, with 7 bases matching TRBD1. TRBV23-1 is given ORF status, its function remaining uncertain. Unmatched junction bases numbered 12, after V lost 2 bases and J lost 0 bases. CDR3 length: 18 amino acids. The CDR3 DNA is TGCGCCAGCAGTCAAATTCCCAATTACAGGGGAGCTAACTATGGCTACACCTTC. Amino acids: CASSQIPNYRGANYGYTF.

The CDR3 spells CASSQLGTGVYEQYF. CDR3 DNA: TGCGCCAGCAGCCAACTCGGGACAGGGGTCTACGAGCAGTACTTC. This chain connects TRBV4-3 to TRBJ2-7; 10 bases are a match to TRBD1. The CDR3 has 15 residues. Germline loops: CDR1 LGHNA, CDR2 YSLEER. Unmatched junction bases numbered 4, after V lost 2 bases and J lost 3 bases.

The J gene is TRBJ1-5, the V gene TRBV11-2; TRBD1 agrees at 7 bases. Germline loops: CDR1 SGHAT, CDR2 FQNNGV. CDR3 length: 14 amino acids. V lost 5 bases, J lost 11 bases, and 12 bases stayed unmatched. Written as DNA, the CDR3 is TGTGCCAGCAGCGCAAACAGGGGCGGCGGGACCCAGCATTTT. It codes for CASSANRGGGTQHF.

This clonotype was picked up a small number of times. The rearrangement joins TRBV6-2 or TRBV6-3 to TRBJ2-7; D possibly corresponds to TRBD2 (5 bases). The CDR3 consists of 13 residues. V lost 3 bases and J lost 2, with 8 bases in between. Germline values: CDR1 MNHEY, CDR2 SVGEGT. The CDR3 sequence: CASSYRGPYEQYF. In DNA, the CDR3 is TGTGCCAGCAGTTATAGAGGGCCCTACGAGCAGTACTTC.

The rearrangement joins TRBV4-1 to TRBJ2-3, with D tentatively TRBD2 (6 bases). This CDR3 is 18 amino acids long. Germline values: CDR1 MGHRA, CDR2 YSYEKL. The V end was cut by 1 base, the J end by 2 bases, with 19 bases between. DNA for the CDR3: TGCGCCAGCAGCCAAGCGGAGGTGGCGGGACTCGTCACAGATACGCAGTATTTT. Translated, it gives CASSQAEVAGLVTDTQYF.

As for this clonotype: At one boundary the junction diverges from the germline segment, which might be a read error. The chain links TRBV19 to TRBJ1-4, with 9 bases fitting TRBD1. CDR3 length: 15 residues. From germline, CDR1 is LNHDA and CDR2 SQIVND (reference sequence). The CDR3 reads CASSILDRGRHRRIF. Written as DNA, the CDR3 is TGTGCCAGTAGTATCCTGGACAGGGGAAGGCATAGGCGGATTTTT.

The genes are TRBV5-6 and TRBJ2-1; D not resolved. The CDR3 is 15 amino acids. Trimming cost V 0 bases and J 5 bases, with 12 bases left between them. From germline, CDR1 is SGHDT and CDR2 YYEEEE. The CDR3 nucleotides are TGTGCCAGCAGCTTGGGGTACCGGGCTAACAATGAGCAGTTCTTC. Translating gives CASSLGYRANNEQFF. The complete variable domain, with remaining parts taken from reference TRBV5-6 and TRBJ2-1, reads DAGVTQSPTHLIKTRGQQVTLRCSPKSGHDTVSWYQQALGQGPQFIFQYYEEEERQRGNFPDRFSGHQFPNYSSELNVNALLLGDSALYLCASSLGYRANNEQFFGPGTRLTVL.

The J gene is TRBJ2-3, the V gene TRBV29-1; 7 nucleotides match TRBD1. After removal of 3 bases from V and 4 bases from J, the junction contained 4 bases not matched to a gene. Germline CDR1 reads SQVTM; CDR2 reads ANQGSEA. CDR3 length: 13 amino acids. The CDR3 reads CSVDWQGADTQYF. DNA of the CDR3: TGCAGCGTTGATTGGCAGGGGGCAGATACGCAGTATTTT.

The rearrangement joins TRBV29-1 to TRBJ1-1, with D perhaps matching TRBD1 (6 bases). Per the germline V gene, CDR1 is SQVTM and CDR2 is ANQGSEA. The CDR3 sequence is 11 residues long. The ends were cut back, 7 bases at V and 7 bases at J, with 13 bases in the middle. As DNA, the CDR3 is TGCAGCGCCGGGGGGGGCGGTGAAGCTTTCTTT. Amino acid sequence: CSAGGGGEAFF. Complete variable domain (other parts from reference TRBV29-1 and TRBJ1-1): SAVISQKPSRDICQRGTSLTIQCQVDSQVTMMFWYRQQPGQSLTLIATANQGSEATYESGFVIDKFPISRPNLTFSTLTVSNMSPEDSSIYLCSAGGGGEAFFGQGTRLTVV.

The chain combines TRBV19 with TRBJ2-7, with 10 bases identical to TRBD1. The V gene end was trimmed by 3 bases and the J gene end by 4 bases; junction bases not matched to a gene: 6. CDR1 is LNHDA and CDR2 is SQIVND in the germline V gene (reference sequence). The CDR3 runs to 15 residues. CDR3 in amino acids: CASSMTGTGDYEQYF. Here the CDR3 DNA reads TGTGCCAGTAGTATGACCGGGACAGGGGATTACGAGCAGTACTTC.

The rearrangement uses TRBV20-1 and TRBJ1-5; D is uncertain. CDR3 length: 9 amino acids. Looked up from germline, CDR1 is DFQATT and CDR2 is SNEGSKA (reference sequence). V lost 5 bases, J lost 7 bases, and 3 bases lay in between. DNA of the CDR3: TGCAGTGCTGGCCAGCCCCAGCATTTT. The encoded protein is CSAGQPQHF.

This chain connects TRBV18 to TRBJ2-5; D gene unclear. The CDR3 is 15 amino acids. CDR1 KGHSH and CDR2 LQKENI come from the germline V gene. Trimming shortened V by 6 bases and J by 2 bases, and 16 bases separated the two germline ends. CDR3 in DNA: TGTGCCAGCTCCTCTGACGGTTACGTACAAGAGACCCAGTACTTC. Translated: CASSSDGYVQETQYF.

The V call is TRBV5-1, the J call TRBJ1-1, with TRBD1 as a possible D gene (5 bases). V was clipped by 0 bases and J by 2 bases, with 8 bases between them. This CDR3 has 14 amino acids. Germline V gene lookup returns CDR1 SGHRS and CDR2 YFSETQ. The CDR3 spells CASSLATANTEAFF. Here the CDR3 DNA reads TGCGCCAGCAGCTTGGCGACAGCCAACACTGAAGCTTTCTTT.

V usage is TRBV6-5 and J usage is TRBJ2-5; D possibly uses TRBD1 or TRBD2 (5 bases each). CDR1 and CDR2 from the germline V gene are MNHEY and SVGAGI. The CDR3 runs 18 residues. Trimming left V 2 bases short and J 0 bases short, with 19 bases between. CDR3 DNA sequence: TGTGCCAGCAGTTACCCCAGGTCCGGGGCCTATAACCAAGAGACCCAGTACTTC. It translates to CASSYPRSGAYNQETQYF.